Listed below are T cell receptor beta chains from one sample, sequenced in a study of blood T cell repertoires in COVID-19. The table came from immunoSEQ multiplex PCR; TCRdb's copy has only in-frame clones and leaves some out. The sample includes 68,000 or so clones, around nine tenths of them seen just once. The specimen sequenced was peripheral blood. The receptors were sampled from a man aged 50-60 years with active COVID-19. The CDR3 runs from the conserved cysteine through the conserved F or W. A D gene is named only where the DNA matches it firmly. Part of the rows lack a size; the others show once, few, many or a class for expanded clones.

>TRBV4-1|.|.|TRBJ1-2
CASSQDQGNRGYTF
TGCGCCAGCAGCCAAGATCAGGGGAATCGTGGCTACACCTTC
>TRBV4-1|.|.|TRBJ1-1
CASSQAGDAGGAFF
TGCGCCAGCAGCCAAGCCGGTGATGCTGGCGGAGCTTTCTTT
>TRBV4-1|TRBD1|.|TRBJ1-1
CASSQDGKGGHTEAFF
TGCGCCAGCAGCCAAGATGGGAAAGGGGGCCACACTGAAGCTTTCTTT
>TRBV7-9|TRBD1|few|TRBJ2-1
CASSRTGNNEQFF
TGTGCCAGCAGCCGGACAGGAAACAATGAGCAGTTCTTC
>TRBV18|TRBD1|.|TRBJ1-4
CASSPNRGNEKLFF
TGTGCCAGCTCACCGAACAGGGGTAATGAAAAACTGTTTTTT
>TRBV20-1|.|.|TRBJ2-3
CSAGEQGIGTDTQYF
TGCAGTGCTGGTGAGCAGGGAATAGGCACAGATACGCAGTATTTT
>TRBV7-8|.|.|TRBJ2-1
CASSLGAGTIGNEQFF
TGTGCCAGCAGCTTAGGTGCGGGAACTATTGGGAATGAGCAGTTCTTC
>TRBV29-1|.|once|TRBJ1-5
CSVIGQANQPQHF
TGCAGCGTTATCGGCCAGGCAAATCAGCCCCAGCATTTT
>TRBV12-3/TRBV12-4|.|.|TRBJ2-3
CASSSVDTQYF
TGTGCCAGCAGTTCGGTGGATACGCAGTATTTT
>TRBV2|.|once|TRBJ1-3
CASSPRDTIYF
TGTGCCAGCAGCCCCAGGGACACCATATATTTT
>TRBV7-2|.|.|TRBJ1-1
CASTWTANTEAFF
TGTGCCAGCACCTGGACAGCGAACACTGAAGCTTTCTTT
>TRBV19|.|.|TRBJ2-5
CASSITGNLQETQYF
TGTGCCAGTAGTATAACAGGGAACCTACAAGAGACCCAGTACTTC
>TRBV14|.|.|TRBJ1-2
CASSQDDRIYGYTF
TGTGCCAGCAGCCAAGATGACAGGATCTATGGCTACACCTTC
>TRBV9|TRBD1|.|TRBJ1-2
CASSVTGAYGYTF
TGTGCCAGCAGCGTGACAGGGGCCTATGGCTACACCTTC
>TRBV10-2|TRBD2|.|TRBJ2-1
CASREAGTPNNEQFF
TGCGCCAGCAGGGAAGCGGGAACCCCTAACAATGAGCAGTTCTTC
>TRBV19|TRBD1|.|TRBJ1-6
CASNPGQTSPLHF
TGTGCCAGTAACCCGGGACAGACGTCACCCCTCCACTTT
>TRBV3-1/TRBV3-2|.|once|TRBJ1-1
CASSCPPGENTEAFF
TGTGCCAGCAGCTGCCCCCCAGGGGAGAACACTGAAGCTTTCTTT